Each of the 31 T cell receptor beta chains below was sequenced from the same sample in a study of T cells in Graves' hyperthyroidism and ophthalmopathy. Amplification yielded TCR beta CDR3 regions, with RNA transcripts as the source. HTBI primers were used for first-round RT-PCR of the TCR CDR3. In TCRdb, the multiplex PCR reads were re-called with MiXCR into one record per CDR3 protein. The data show hundreds of thousands of distinct CDR3 sequences, with around a quarter seen just once and around 11% held by the top ten. The specimen sequenced was blood. These receptors all come from a woman aged 25 to 39 with Graves' ophthalmopathy.

The sample holds many counts of this clonotype. This rearrangement joins TRBV11-2 to TRBJ1-5; 9 nucleotides line up with TRBD1. The CDR3 is 16 amino acids. The germline V gene encodes CDR1 SGHAT and CDR2 FQNNGV. V lost 5 bases and J lost 7; bases outside the gene matches: 12. CDR3 sequence reads: CASSPRGQGKRQPQHF. The DNA for the CDR3 is TGTGCCAGCAGCCCAAGGGGACAGGGCAAGAGACAGCCCCAGCATTTT. The full variable domain, with the rest looked up from reference TRBV11-2 and TRBJ1-5, is EAGVAQSPRYKIIEKRQSVAFWCNPISGHATLYWYQQILGQGPKLLIQFQNNGVVDDSQLPKDRFSAERLKGVDSTLKIQPAKLEDSAVYLCASSPRGQGKRQPQHFGDGTRLSIL.

Many counts were recorded for this clonotype. The V gene is TRBV20-1, the J gene TRBJ1-1, with D unresolved. The CDR3 length is 12 residues. V lost 4 bases to trimming and J lost 1 base, with 7 bases between them. CDR1 and CDR2 (germline): DFQATT, SNEGSKA (reference sequence). The CDR3 nucleotides are TGCAGTGCTACGACCGGGAACACTGAAGCTTTCTTT. This gives the protein CSATTGNTEAFF.

The CDR3 DNA reads TGCGCCAGCAGCCAAGATCTCGCCAACTATGGCTACACCTTC. This sequence encodes CASSQDLANYGYTF. The V gene is TRBV4-1, the J gene TRBJ1-2; D unclear. Germline assignment: CDR1 MGHRA and CDR2 YSYEKL. The CDR3 totals 14 residues. Trimming took off 0 bases at V and 2 bases at J, with 7 bases between the two ends.

This clonotype was seen ten or more times. The rearrangement links TRBV4-2 to TRBJ2-7, with D perhaps TRBD1 or TRBD2 (6 bases each). This CDR3 is 16 amino acids long. Between the trimmed V and J ends, which lost 2 bases and 6 bases, there was a span of 20 bases. CDR1 is LGHNA, CDR2 YNFKEQ, per germline. The CDR3 DNA reads TGTGCCAGCAGCCAATCCTCTAGCGAACAAGGGGGCGAGCAGTACTTC. Encoded protein: CASSQSSSEQGGEQYF.

This clonotype showed up many times. This chain connects TRBV4-3 to TRBJ1-1; weak D call: TRBD1 (5 bases). The CDR3 spans 16 residues. V was trimmed by 0 bases and J by 0 bases, leaving 11 bases between them. In germline, CDR1 is LGHNA, CDR2 YSLEER. Here the CDR3 DNA reads TGCGCCAGCAGCCAAGATCTCCACAGGATGAACACTGAAGCTTTCTTT. It encodes CASSQDLHRMNTEAFF.

This clonotype was found many times. The chain recombines TRBV20-1 with TRBJ1-1; the D is unclear. Trimming shortened V by 5 bases and J by 4 bases, and 11 bases separated the two germline ends. CDR1 is DFQATT, CDR2 SNEGSKA, per germline (reference sequence). This CDR3 has 12 residues. DNA for the CDR3: TGCAGTGCTTATCACGGTGGCACTGAAGCTTTCTTT. It is translated as CSAYHGGTEAFF.

A few counts support this clonotype. The rearrangement links TRBV12-3 or TRBV12-4 to TRBJ2-5; D not certain. Trimming cost V 2 bases and J 5 bases, with 9 bases left between them. CDR3 length: 13 residues. The CDR3 loop is CASSLSPSETQYF. In DNA form, the CDR3 reads TGTGCCAGCAGTTTATCCCCCTCCGAGACCCAGTACTTC.

The chain links TRBV11-2 to TRBJ1-5; D ambiguous. Between the trimmed V and J ends, which lost 0 bases and 6 bases, there was a span of 12 bases. The CDR3 is 15 amino acids. CDR1 is SGHAT, CDR2 FQNNGV, per germline. The CDR3 loop is CASSLDVVYRQPQHF. The CDR3, as DNA: TGTGCCAGCAGCTTAGATGTGGTTTATCGTCAGCCCCAGCATTTT. Drawing the rest from reference TRBV11-2 and TRBJ1-5, the complete variable domain is EAGVAQSPRYKIIEKRQSVAFWCNPISGHATLYWYQQILGQGPKLLIQFQNNGVVDDSQLPKDRFSAERLKGVDSTLKIQPAKLEDSAVYLCASSLDVVYRQPQHFGDGTRLSIL.

In its sample, this clonotype was seen many times. CDR3 loop: CASSYSSRANTEAFF. In DNA form, the CDR3 reads TGTGCCAGCAGTTACTCATCCAGGGCGAACACTGAAGCTTTCTTT. This chain uses TRBV6-5 with TRBJ1-1; TRBD1 is a possible D gene (5 bases). The germline V gene encodes CDR1 MNHEY and CDR2 SVGAGI. CDR3 length: 15 residues. The V and J ends lost 0 bases and 1 base respectively, with 9 bases between them.

This clonotype has ten or more counts. V is TRBV4-1 and J is TRBJ2-2, with D possibly being TRBD1 (6 bases). The germline V gene encodes CDR1 MGHRA and CDR2 YSYEKL. Trimming stripped 3 bases from V and 6 bases from J, with 17 bases between. This CDR3 comprises 16 residues. Here the CDR3 reads CASSHRGQFLSGELFF. The CDR3 DNA sequence: TGCGCCAGCAGCCACCGAGGACAGTTTCTTTCCGGGGAGCTGTTTTTT.

CDR3 sequence reads: CASSLSTREAFF. In nucleotides, the CDR3 is TGTGCCAGCAGCTTATCGACAAGAGAAGCTTTCTTT. The chain links TRBV7-6 to TRBJ1-1; no clear D gene. This CDR3 comprises 12 residues. Trimming left V 2 bases short and J 8 bases short, with 9 bases between. The germline gives CDR1 SGHVS, CDR2 FNYEAQ.

Turning to this clonotype: No conserved phenylalanine or tryptophan is present at the end of the CDR3, so a read error is the likely explanation. The rearrangement links TRBV28 to TRBJ2-7; 9 positions match TRBD1. The CDR3 is 14 residues long. CDR1 is MDHEN and CDR2 is SYDVKM in the germline V gene. V gave up 5 bases and J gave up 4 bases; unmatched junction bases: 6. The CDR3 region has the DNA TGTGCCAGCAGTAAGGGACAGGGACTGTACGAGCAGTACTGC. It yields the protein CASSKGQGLYEQYC.

The gene calls are TRBV2 and TRBJ2-7; D is perhaps TRBD1 (5 bases). Trimming pared 0 bases from V and 2 bases from J, leaving 11 bases between. The germline CDR1 and CDR2 sequences are SNHLY and FYNNEI. The CDR3 extends over 15 amino acids. This CDR3 reads CASSEAPDTTYEQYF. DNA of the CDR3: TGTGCCAGCAGTGAAGCGCCGGACACGACCTACGAGCAGTACTTC.

This clonotype showed up many times. The V and J genes are TRBV30 and TRBJ1-2; D not resolved. Germline CDR1 is GTSNPN and CDR2 is SVGIG (reference sequence). V dropped 6 bases and J dropped 8 bases, with 10 bases sitting between them. The CDR3 is 10 residues long. This CDR3 is CACLADGYTF. The CDR3 DNA sequence: TGTGCCTGTCTCGCCGACGGCTACACCTTC.

The DNA for the CDR3 is TGTGCCTGGAGTGTACCGGGCCTGGGGCAGTACTTC. It specifies CAWSVPGLGQYF. The chain joins TRBV30 to TRBJ2-7; D is uncertain. Trimming removed 0 bases at V and 9 bases at J, with 12 bases between. The CDR3 runs 12 residues. The germline V gene encodes CDR1 GTSNPN and CDR2 SVGIG (reference sequence).

This clonotype occurred many times. The chain combines TRBV7-2 with TRBJ2-7, with TRBD1 as a possible D gene (6 bases). The germline gives CDR1 SGHTA, CDR2 FQGNSA. Trimming cost V 5 bases and J 0 bases, with 14 bases left between them. The CDR3 spans 15 residues. The CDR3 here is CASSPPGRGSYEQYF. For the CDR3, the DNA is TGTGCCAGCAGCCCCCCTGGCAGGGGCTCCTACGAGCAGTACTTC.

This clonotype was seen more than once but under ten times. This chain uses TRBV5-1 with TRBJ1-1, with 9 bases lining up with TRBD1. Trimming at V came to 4 bases and at J to 3 bases, leaving 13 bases not matched to a gene. Germline V gene data show CDR1 as SGHRS and CDR2 as YFSETQ. The CDR3 loop spans 17 amino acids. CDR3 DNA sequence: TGCGCCAGCAGCCCGGACAGGGGAGAGGGTATTCACACTGAAGCTTTCTTT. Translation gives CASSPDRGEGIHTEAFF.

This clonotype appeared many times. V is TRBV3-1 and J is TRBJ2-7; D unclear. The CDR3 is 12 amino acids. With 3 bases removed from V and 3 bases from J, the gap between germline ends came to 6 bases. CDR1 LGHDT and CDR2 YNNKEL come from the germline V gene (reference sequence). The CDR3 loop reads CASSHTVYEQYF. In DNA form, the CDR3 reads TGTGCCAGCAGCCATACAGTCTACGAGCAGTACTTC.

This clonotype was observed many times. DNA for the CDR3: TGTGCCAGCAGTTGGACAGGGGGGAACACTGAAGCTTTCTTT. Its translation: CASSWTGGNTEAFF. The gene calls are TRBV6-5 and TRBJ1-1; TRBD1 matches 10 bases. V lost 4 bases, J lost 1 base, and 0 bases stayed unmatched. The CDR3 loop spans 14 amino acids. Germline V lookup: CDR1 MNHEY, CDR2 SVGAGI.

This clonotype has only a few counts. A clone one base away is much larger, so this may be a read error. The rearrangement uses TRBV29-1 and TRBJ2-4; no definite D call. The CDR3 loop spans 15 amino acids. CDR1 and CDR2 (germline): SQVTM, ANQGSEA. For the CDR3, the DNA is TGCAGCGTTGACACCCCAGAGACGGCCAAAAACATTAAGTACTTC. This gives the protein CSVDTPETAKNIKYF.

This clonotype has ten or more counts. The V call is TRBV6-2 or TRBV6-3, the J call TRBJ1-1, with a tentative D call TRBD1 (6 bases). Germline-derived CDR1 and CDR2 are MNHEY and SVGEGT. The CDR3 extends over 13 amino acids. The V and J ends lost 6 bases and 10 bases respectively, with 18 bases between them. Here the CDR3 DNA reads TGTGCCAGCAGCCCACGGGGGGCAGGGCGAGCTTTCTTT. Its translation: CASSPRGAGRAFF.

This clonotype was observed a handful of times. The V and J genes are TRBV7-3 and TRBJ2-2; 11 bases agree with TRBD1. V shed 5 bases and J 4 bases; nucleotides not matched to a gene: 6. The CDR3 is 16 amino acids. Germline V gene lookup returns CDR1 SGHTA and CDR2 FQGTGA. DNA for the CDR3: TGTGCCAGCAGCCTATTGGGACAGGGGGGCACCGGGGAGCTGTTTTTT. Protein: CASSLLGQGGTGELFF.

The chain recombines TRBV12-3 or TRBV12-4 with TRBJ1-2, with D uncertain. This CDR3 is 14 amino acids long. V lost 5 bases and J lost 0, with 10 bases in between. The CDR3 coding sequence is TGTGCCAGCAGTCGGAACGCCGCTAACTATGGCTACACCTTC. This gives the protein CASSRNAANYGYTF.

The chain uses TRBV7-6 and TRBJ2-7; weak D call: TRBD2 (6 bases). Per germline, CDR1 SGHVS and CDR2 FNYEAQ. V lost 5 bases, J lost 4 bases, and 12 bases lay in between. The CDR3 has 13 residues. In DNA form, the CDR3 reads TGTGCCAGCAGCCAAGGGGAGGTTTACGAGCAGTACTTC. It specifies CASSQGEVYEQYF. Filled out from reference TRBV7-6 and TRBJ2-7, the complete variable domain reads GAGVSQSPRYKVTKRGQDVALRCDPISGHVSLYWYRQALGQGPEFLTYFNYEAQQDKSGLPNDRFSAERPEGSISTLTIQRTEQRDSAMYRCASSQGEVYEQYFGPGTRLTVT.

This chain joins TRBV6-1 and TRBJ2-5; D perhaps matches TRBD1 (6 bases). The CDR3 loop spans 13 amino acids. Germline V CDR1 and CDR2: MNHNS, SASEGT. Trimming removed 7 bases from V and 5 bases from J, with 14 bases in between. The CDR3 DNA follows: TGTGCCAGCAAAACTACAGGGTCCGAGACCCAGTACTTC. Its translation: CASKTTGSETQYF.

The chain uses TRBV6-2 or TRBV6-3 and TRBJ2-7; the D is unclear. The germline V gene has CDR1 MNHEY and CDR2 SVGEGT. The V end lost 4 bases, the J end lost 7 bases, and 8 bases lay between the germline ends. The CDR3 loop spans 11 amino acids. The CDR3 loop is CASSLPKEQYF. DNA of the CDR3: TGTGCCAGCAGTTTACCCAAAGAGCAGTACTTC.

This chain joins TRBV28 and TRBJ1-5, with D possibly being TRBD1 (6 bases). Germline-derived CDR1 and CDR2 are MDHEN and SYDVKM. The CDR3 spans 13 residues. The V and J ends lost 5 bases and 7 bases respectively, with 12 bases between them. The CDR3 nucleotides are TGTGCCAGCAGTACAGGGTCGCACCAGCCCCAGCATTTT. Residues: CASSTGSHQPQHF.

The chain uses TRBV29-1 and TRBJ2-7; 7 bases agree with TRBD1. The germline gives CDR1 SQVTM, CDR2 ANQGSEA. The ends lost 7 bases at V and 3 bases at J; junction bases unmatched: 6. CDR3 length: 12 amino acids. The CDR3: CSALRDSYEQYF. In nucleotides, the CDR3 is TGCAGCGCCCTAAGGGACAGCTACGAGCAGTACTTC.

This clonotype appeared many times. The chain carries TRBV15 and TRBJ2-3; D gene ambiguous. The V end was cut by 3 bases, the J end by 1 base, with 20 bases between. CDR1 and CDR2 (germline): LNHNV, YYDKDF (reference sequence). The CDR3 is made up of 18 amino acids. CDR3 protein: CATSSTNTEEFRTDTQYF. The CDR3 coding sequence is TGTGCCACCAGCAGCACCAACACAGAGGAATTCCGCACAGATACGCAGTATTTT. The full variable domain, in which reference TRBV15 and TRBJ2-3 provide the parts outside the CDR3, is DAMVIQNPRYQVTQFGKPVTLSCSQTLNHNVMYWYQQKSSQAPKLLFHYYDKDFNNEADTPDNFQSRRPNTSFCFLDIRSPGLGDTAMYLCATSSTNTEEFRTDTQYFGPGTRLTVL.

The chain has TRBV28 and TRBJ1-1; D may be TRBD1 (5 bases). CDR3 size: 12 residues. V lost 5 bases, J lost 11 bases, and 15 bases lay in between. CDR1 and CDR2 from the germline V gene are MDHEN and SYDVKM. CDR3 loop: CASSRGEVWAFF. The DNA of the CDR3 is TGTGCCAGCAGTCGAGGGGAGGTGTGGGCTTTCTTT.

This clonotype was detected ten times or more. The rearrangement uses TRBV6-2 or TRBV6-3 and TRBJ2-7; 7 nucleotides agree with TRBD2. The V segment lost 6 bases and the J segment 6 bases; nucleotides outside the gene matches: 8. This CDR3 is built from 13 residues. CDR1 MNHEY and CDR2 SVGEGT come from the germline V gene. Written as DNA, the CDR3 is TGTGCCAGCAGCCAGAGGGAGGGACGCGAGCAGTACTTC. It specifies CASSQREGREQYF.